The T cell receptor beta chain described here comes from a study of PD-1 blockade in classical Hodgkin lymphoma. Measured with immunoSEQ multiplex PCR; TCRdb has only the in-frame clones, and not every one. The sample has fewer than 35,000 clones, approximately 90% seen once. In this sample, this clone turned up once. Its target is unknown. General study points: Complete responders' baseline diversity resembled that of newly diagnosed patients. It was reported that newly diagnosed patients had less baseline TCR diversity than healthy donors.

The time point here: cycle 4 day 1 (C4D1), after five to seven weeks of nivolumab. Every one of the patients relapsed after autologous stem cell transplantation (brentuximab vedotin exposure was variable). Purification of CD4+ T cells from thawed PBMCs was achieved by magnetic negative selection. The V segment lost 3 bases and the J segment 0 bases; nucleotides outside the gene matches: 7. Germline values: CDR1 SGDLS, CDR2 YYNGEE. This CDR3 is 17 amino acids long. The material was CD4+ T cells from blood, obtained before the fourth cycle of nivolumab. This chain uses TRBV9 with TRBJ1-3; 9 bases align to TRBD1. This receptor was identified in a human donor with classical Hodgkin lymphoma. The CDR3 nucleotides are TGTGCCAGCAGCGCTGGACAGGGGCCCTTCTCTGGAAACACCATATATTTT. As protein: CASSAGQGPFSGNTIYF.